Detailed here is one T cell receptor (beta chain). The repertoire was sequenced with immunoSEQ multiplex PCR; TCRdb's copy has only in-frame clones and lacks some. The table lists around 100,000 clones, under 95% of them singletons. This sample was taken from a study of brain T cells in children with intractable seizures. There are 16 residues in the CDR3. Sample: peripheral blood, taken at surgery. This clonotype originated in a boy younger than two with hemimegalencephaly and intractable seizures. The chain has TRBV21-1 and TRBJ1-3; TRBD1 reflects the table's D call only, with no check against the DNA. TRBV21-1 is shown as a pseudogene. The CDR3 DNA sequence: TGTGCCAGCAGCGCCCCTCAGGACAGGGTTGGAAACACCATATATTTT. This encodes CASSAPQDRVGNTIYF.